One and the same sample provided the 26 T cell receptor beta chains below, sequenced in a study of blood T cell repertoires in COVID-19. Using immunoSEQ multiplex PCR, the repertoire was profiled, and TCRdb retains in-frame clones only, with some absent. The table lists 70,000 to 95,000 clones, about 83% of them singletons. Sequencing input: peripheral blood. All receptors derive from a human donor in a cohort sampled during active COVID-19.

The sample holds one count of this clone. V is TRBV7-9 and J is TRBJ2-1; D unresolved. The CDR3 totals 12 residues. Germline CDR1 SEHNR, CDR2 FQNEAQ (reference sequence). Trimming took 10 bases from V and 5 from J, leaving 12 bases between them. The CDR3 region has the DNA TGTGCCACCGCTGACAAGAACAATGAGCAGTTCTTC. This codes for CATADKNNEQFF.

A few counts support this clone. J is TRBJ1-2 and V is TRBV12-3 or TRBV12-4; D gene unclear. The ends were cut back, 3 bases at V and 6 bases at J, with 11 bases in the middle. The length of the CDR3 is 13 residues. The CDR3 is CASSFNREHGYTF. CDR3 in DNA: TGTGCCAGCAGTTTTAATCGGGAGCATGGCTACACCTTC.

The rearrangement uses TRBV28 and TRBJ2-5; 10 bases agree with TRBD2. J lost 5 bases, V lost 6 bases, and 3 bases had no gene match. From germline, CDR1 is MDHEN and CDR2 SYDVKM. This CDR3 comprises 13 residues. Here the CDR3 reads CASSPSGGETQYF. The DNA for the CDR3 is TGTGCCAGCAGCCCTAGCGGGGGCGAGACCCAGTACTTC. The variable domain in full, with the rest retrieved from reference TRBV28 and TRBJ2-5, is DVKVTQSSRYLVKRTGEKVFLECVQDMDHENMFWYRQDPGLGLRLIYFSYDVKMKEKGDIPEGYSVSREKKERFSLILESASTNQTSMYLCASSPSGGETQYFGPGTRLLVL.

The V call is TRBV19, the J call TRBJ2-5, with D perhaps matching TRBD1 (6 bases). Per the germline V gene, CDR1 is LNHDA and CDR2 is SQIVND (reference sequence). V was shortened by 2 bases and J by 4 bases, with 23 bases between the two germline ends. This CDR3 is built from 18 residues. CDR3: CASSIRGYVRGRGETQYF. Here the CDR3 DNA reads TGTGCCAGTAGTATAAGGGGGTATGTGAGGGGGAGAGGAGAGACCCAGTACTTC.

This sequence joins TRBV4-2 and TRBJ2-7; 9 bases align to TRBD1. V lost 3 bases and J lost 7; bases outside the gene matches: 13. CDR3 size: 16 residues. Looked up from germline, CDR1 is LGHNA and CDR2 is YNFKEQ. The CDR3 DNA follows: TGTGCCAGCAGCCAGCGCCGGGGACAGGGTTTGTTAGAGCAGTACTTC. Encoded protein: CASSQRRGQGLLEQYF.

CDR3 amino acids: CASSSTLESYNEQFF. The CDR3 nucleotides are TGTGCCAGCAGTTCCACACTAGAGTCCTACAATGAGCAGTTCTTC. This sequence joins TRBV6-2 or TRBV6-3 and TRBJ2-1; tentatively, D is TRBD2 (5 bases). The V gene's germline CDR1 is MNHEY and CDR2 SVGEGT. The CDR3 runs to 15 residues. V lost 4 bases and J 1 base, leaving 11 bases between the germline ends.

This sequence joins TRBV7-9 and TRBJ2-3, with 11 bases aligning to TRBD2. The CDR3 totals 15 residues. Trimming took 5 bases from V and 4 from J; bases not matched to a gene: 5. The V gene's germline CDR1 is SEHNR and CDR2 FQNEAQ (reference sequence). The CDR3, as DNA: TGTGCCAGCAGCAGGCGGGGACTAGCGGCAGATACGCAGTATTTT. Its translation: CASSRRGLAADTQYF.

This chain links TRBV12-5 with TRBJ1-4; perhaps TRBD1 as D (5 bases). V was pared by 3 bases and J by 7 bases, with 18 bases between. The germline V gene encodes CDR1 LGHNT and CDR2 FRNRAP. The CDR3 extends over 16 amino acids. The CDR3 nucleotides are TGTGCTAGTGGTTTTGGGGGGTCGGGTTGGGGTGAAAAACTGTTTTTT. Translating gives CASGFGGSGWGEKLFF.

The V and J genes are TRBV9 and TRBJ2-2; 8 bases fit TRBD2. V dropped 5 bases and J dropped 7; count of bases not matched to a gene: 10. The germline V gene has CDR1 SGDLS and CDR2 YYNGEE. The CDR3 has 15 residues. CDR3 amino acids: CASSSSGRYGGELFF. The CDR3, as DNA: TGTGCCAGCAGTTCCAGCGGGAGATACGGCGGGGAGCTGTTTTTT.

In its sample, this clone was seen once. This sequence joins TRBV29-1 and TRBJ2-2; TRBD2 aligns across 13 bases. Germline CDR1 is SQVTM and CDR2 is ANQGSEA. This CDR3 spans 17 amino acids. V lost 3 bases to trimming and J lost 5 bases; unmatched junction nucleotides: 9. CDR3 sequence: CSVEFTSGRGRTGELFF. CDR3 bases: TGCAGCGTTGAGTTTACTAGCGGGAGGGGTCGAACCGGGGAGCTGTTTTTT.

The V gene is TRBV21-1, the J gene TRBJ2-7; TRBD1 reflects the table's D call only, with no check against the DNA. TRBV21-1 is described as a pseudogene. The CDR3 has 16 residues. This chain's CDR3 is CASSKAMGQRNCEQYF. The CDR3 DNA is TGTGCCAGCAGCAAGGCGATGGGACAGAGGAACTGCGAGCAGTACTTC.

The chain has TRBV7-2 and TRBJ2-5; maybe TRBD1 (6 bases). This CDR3 is 14 amino acids long. V was trimmed by 3 bases and J by 2 bases, leaving 10 bases between them. Per germline, CDR1 SGHTA and CDR2 FQGNSA. Here the CDR3 reads CASSFQGRQETQYF. The CDR3 nucleotides are TGTGCCAGCAGCTTCCAGGGGCGGCAAGAGACCCAGTACTTC.

This rearrangement joins TRBV19 to TRBJ2-3; a weak D match, TRBD2 (5 bases). The V end was cut by 5 bases, the J end by 6 bases, with 12 bases between. CDR3 size: 13 residues. CDR1 and CDR2 (germline): LNHDA, SQIVND (reference sequence). The CDR3 nucleotides read TGTGCCAGTAGTGTGCGACGGAGGGATACGCAGTATTTT. It translates to CASSVRRRDTQYF.

The V and J genes are TRBV6-1 and TRBJ2-1; 9 bases match TRBD1. In germline, CDR1 is MNHNS, CDR2 SASEGT. With 3 bases clipped from V and 8 bases from J, the junction kept 8 bases outside the gene matches. The CDR3 covers 15 residues. The DNA for the CDR3 is TGTGCCAGCAGTGACCGTGGGACAGGGTTCGATGAGCAGTTCTTC. Residues: CASSDRGTGFDEQFF.

The chain joins TRBV9 to TRBJ2-7; 16 nucleotides agree with TRBD2. The CDR3 extends over 18 amino acids. V lost 2 bases to trimming and J lost 5 bases; unmatched junction nucleotides: 10. Germline assignment: CDR1 SGDLS and CDR2 YYNGEE. CDR3 in DNA: TGTGCCAGCAGCGTCGGGACTAGCGGGAGGGCCAATCGAGACGAGCAGTACTTC. This gives the protein CASSVGTSGRANRDEQYF.

The chain couples TRBV12-5 to TRBJ1-2; D ambiguous. Germline V gene data show CDR1 as LGHNT and CDR2 as FRNRAP. V lost 4 bases to trimming and J lost 2 bases, with 14 bases between them. This CDR3 comprises 15 residues. CDR3 amino acids: CASGSPPVFNYGYTF. The DNA of the CDR3 is TGTGCTAGTGGTTCACCCCCGGTCTTCAACTATGGCTACACCTTC.

The chain uses TRBV6-2 or TRBV6-3 and TRBJ2-7; weak D call: TRBD1 (6 bases). V lost 0 bases and J lost 3, with 15 bases in between. Germline V gene data show CDR1 as MNHEY and CDR2 as SVGEGT. The CDR3 extends over 16 amino acids. CDR3 region: CASSYSKTRGDYEQYF. The CDR3 nucleotides are TGTGCCAGCAGTTACTCAAAAACCAGGGGCGACTACGAGCAGTACTTC.

The chain joins TRBV5-1 to TRBJ2-3; D ambiguous. Trimming took 0 bases from V and 3 from J, leaving 11 bases between them. The CDR3 loop spans 15 amino acids. Per the germline V gene, CDR1 is SGHRS and CDR2 is YFSETQ. For the CDR3, the DNA is TGCGCCAGCAGCTTGGCCGGTCAGGAAACAGATACGCAGTATTTT. It yields the protein CASSLAGQETDTQYF.

V is TRBV7-9 and J is TRBJ2-5, with TRBD1 matching 9 bases. This CDR3 region has 16 residues. The V and J ends lost 5 bases and 3 bases, in that order; junction bases with no gene match: 10. CDR1 is SEHNR, CDR2 FQNEAQ, per germline (reference sequence). The CDR3 here is CASSLKPGTGKETQYF. CDR3 sequence (DNA): TGTGCCAGCAGCCTAAAACCTGGGACAGGGAAAGAGACCCAGTACTTC.

The V gene is TRBV7-9, the J gene TRBJ2-7, with D possibly being TRBD2 (5 bases). Trimming took off 8 bases at V and 3 bases at J, with 23 bases between the two ends. The CDR3 consists of 16 residues. The germline V gene has CDR1 SEHNR and CDR2 FQNEAQ (reference sequence). CDR3 loop: CASAPFSGLADYEQYF. Here the CDR3 DNA reads TGTGCCAGCGCCCCATTCTCCGGGCTAGCTGACTACGAGCAGTACTTC.

J is TRBJ2-5 and V is TRBV15; TRBD2 is a possible D gene (5 bases). CDR1 is LNHNV, CDR2 YYDKDF, per germline (reference sequence). CDR3 length equals 15 residues. Between the trimmed V and J ends, which lost 0 bases and 5 bases, there was a span of 13 bases. This CDR3 is CATSRDREDGETQYF. Written as DNA, the CDR3 is TGTGCCACCAGCAGAGACCGGGAAGACGGGGAGACCCAGTACTTC.

The CDR3 reads CAISESAGPYGYTF. The CDR3, as DNA: TGTGCCATCAGTGAGTCGGCGGGACCCTATGGCTACACCTTC. The rearrangement joins TRBV10-3 to TRBJ1-2; D possibly corresponds to TRBD1 (5 bases). CDR3 length: 14 amino acids. CDR1 is ENHRY, CDR2 SYGVKD, per germline. Trimming left V 0 bases short and J 4 bases short, with 9 bases between.

The chain employs TRBV29-1 and TRBJ1-5, with a tentative D call TRBD1 (5 bases). The germline V gene encodes CDR1 SQVTM and CDR2 ANQGSEA. V was cut by 3 bases and J by 2 bases, with 8 bases left in between. CDR3 length: 13 amino acids. The CDR3 is CSVELGGNQPQHF. CDR3 in DNA: TGCAGCGTTGAGCTAGGGGGCAATCAGCCCCAGCATTTT. The full variable domain, completed using reference TRBV29-1 and TRBJ1-5, is SAVISQKPSRDICQRGTSLTIQCQVDSQVTMMFWYRQQPGQSLTLIATANQGSEATYESGFVIDKFPISRPNLTFSTLTVSNMSPEDSSIYLCSVELGGNQPQHFGDGTRLSIL.

As regards this clone: This sample also contains other DNA sequences that code for the same CDR3. The chain recombines TRBV19 with TRBJ1-6; D is perhaps TRBD1 (6 bases). CDR1 is LNHDA, CDR2 SQIVND, per germline (reference sequence). CDR3 size: 14 residues. The germline V and J ends were trimmed by 4 bases and 4 bases, with 8 bases remaining between them. Here the CDR3 reads CASSTTGYNSPLHF. The CDR3 DNA is TGTGCCAGTAGTACGACAGGTTATAATTCACCCCTCCACTTT.

This clone has a single count. The chain joins TRBV10-1 to TRBJ1-2, with unresolved D. The CDR3 length is 13 residues. Trimming took off 5 bases at V and 2 bases at J, with 9 bases between the two ends. Germline CDR1 reads WNHNN; CDR2 reads SYGVQD (reference sequence). The CDR3 DNA follows: TGCGCCAGCAGTCCTGGGGAGAACTATGGCTACACCTTC. Amino acid sequence: CASSPGENYGYTF.

This clone was observed a single time. The CDR3 reads CASSLAMGPDQPQHF. CDR3 bases: TGTGCCAGCAGCTTGGCGATGGGGCCCGATCAGCCCCAGCATTTT. The gene calls are TRBV5-6 and TRBJ1-5; a weak D match, TRBD1 (5 bases). Germline CDR1 reads SGHDT; CDR2 reads YYEEEE. The V end was cut by 0 bases, the J end by 5 bases, with 12 bases between. CDR3 length: 15 amino acids. The complete variable domain, with remaining parts taken from reference TRBV5-6 and TRBJ1-5, reads DAGVTQSPTHLIKTRGQQVTLRCSPKSGHDTVSWYQQALGQGPQFIFQYYEEEERQRGNFPDRFSGHQFPNYSSELNVNALLLGDSALYLCASSLAMGPDQPQHFGDGTRLSIL.